One and the same sample provided the 26 T cell receptor beta chains below, sequenced in a study of blood T cell repertoires in COVID-19. Only in-frame clones appear in the TCRdb table, and some are missing; sequencing was by immunoSEQ multiplex PCR. The data contain approximately 300,000 clones, 88% of them seen just once; the ten biggest clones take up roughly 10%. Material: peripheral blood. These receptors all come from a woman in her 30s with COVID-19, enrolled during active disease.

There are a few counts of this clone. This sequence joins TRBV28 and TRBJ2-7; 10 nucleotides match TRBD2. Germline trimming cut 1 base from V and 4 bases from J; bases unmatched to any gene: 4. Germline V CDR1 and CDR2: MDHEN, SYDVKM. The CDR3 has 15 residues. CDR3 DNA sequence: TGTGCCAGCAGTTTATCGCTAGCGGGAGTGTACGAGCAGTACTTC. It specifies CASSLSLAGVYEQYF.

V usage is TRBV14 and J usage is TRBJ1-1; 10 bases agree with TRBD1. This CDR3 spans 16 amino acids. J lost 5 bases, V lost 4 bases, and 10 bases had no gene match. Germline assignment: CDR1 SGHDN and CDR2 FVKESK. The CDR3 is CASSRLRQGARTEAFF. CDR3 coding DNA: TGTGCCAGCAGCCGACTGCGACAGGGGGCAAGGACTGAAGCTTTCTTT.

V is TRBV19 and J is TRBJ1-1; possible D gene TRBD1, 5 bases. Germline V gene sequence: CDR1 LNHDA, CDR2 SQIVND (reference sequence). Trimming cost V 3 bases and J 5 bases, with 16 bases left between them. This CDR3 comprises 15 residues. CDR3 sequence reads: CASSIRTGLGTEAFF. The CDR3 DNA reads as TGTGCCAGTAGTATCCGGACGGGACTTGGGACTGAAGCTTTCTTT.

This clone was observed a handful of times. The chain recombines TRBV11-2 with TRBJ2-1; D gene ambiguous. There are 15 residues in the CDR3. With 4 bases removed from V and 4 bases from J, the gap between germline ends came to 14 bases. The V gene's germline CDR1 is SGHAT and CDR2 FQNNGV. The CDR3 nucleotides are TGTGCCAGCAGCTCGACTGGCAACGATTACAATGAGCAGTTCTTC. This sequence encodes CASSSTGNDYNEQFF.

This clone has more than one count but fewer than ten. The chain has TRBV10-2 and TRBJ1-2; possible D gene TRBD1, 6 bases. This CDR3 contains 14 residues. Trimming took off 6 bases at V and 8 bases at J, with 19 bases between the two ends. Germline V gene data show CDR1 as WSHSY and CDR2 as SAAADI. CDR3 region: CASSSTRGAGGYTF. DNA of the CDR3: TGCGCCAGCAGCTCGACGCGGGGGGCGGGAGGCTACACCTTC.

V is TRBV15 and J is TRBJ1-2; D call uncertain. In germline, CDR1 is LNHNV, CDR2 YYDKDF (reference sequence). V was trimmed by 5 bases and J by 3 bases, leaving 13 bases between them. The CDR3 runs to 14 residues. The CDR3 region has the DNA TGTGCCACCAGCTTCGAAGGCAGGCACTATGGCTACACCTTC. Its translation: CATSFEGRHYGYTF.

The table lists this clone with a count of one. The chain couples TRBV11-3 to TRBJ2-7; D may be TRBD1 (6 bases). This CDR3 contains 15 residues. CDR1 and CDR2 from the germline V gene are SGHNT and YENEEA. Trimming removed 5 bases at V and 5 bases at J, with 19 bases between. The CDR3 sequence: CASSPGAGVYHEQYF. In DNA, the CDR3 is TGTGCCAGCAGCCCTGGGGCAGGGGTCTACCACGAGCAGTACTTC.

Only one count was recorded for this clone. The chain recombines TRBV5-6 with TRBJ1-4; D is ambiguous. CDR1 SGHDT and CDR2 YYEEEE come from the germline V gene. Trimming stripped 1 base from V and 2 bases from J, with 9 bases between. This CDR3 is built from 15 residues. CDR3 loop: CASSLYGETNEKLFF. The CDR3 bases are TGTGCCAGCAGCTTGTACGGGGAGACTAATGAAAAACTGTTTTTT.

The chain joins TRBV15 to TRBJ2-3; D is perhaps TRBD2 (5 bases). The CDR3 sequence is 14 residues long. Germline V lookup: CDR1 LNHNV, CDR2 YYDKDF (reference sequence). V was cut by 11 bases and J by 3 bases, with 18 bases left in between. The CDR3 sequence is CAPEGQGKTDTQYF. The CDR3 region has the DNA TGTGCCCCTGAGGGCCAAGGGAAAACAGATACGCAGTATTTT.

V gene TRBV7-9 combines with J gene TRBJ2-7; 8 nucleotides agree with TRBD2. V lost 5 bases and J lost 1; bases outside the gene matches: 13. Per germline, CDR1 SEHNR and CDR2 FQNEAQ (reference sequence). This CDR3 spans 17 amino acids. CDR3 residues: CASSPAPGLGMSYEQYF. The CDR3 DNA follows: TGTGCCAGCAGCCCAGCACCGGGACTAGGTATGTCCTACGAGCAGTACTTC.

The chain carries TRBV5-1 and TRBJ2-7, with 7 nucleotides matching TRBD2. The CDR3 runs 14 residues. The germline gives CDR1 SGHRS, CDR2 YFSETQ. V was pared by 5 bases and J by 7 bases, with 12 bases of the junction left unmatched. The CDR3 here is CASSFDGGSGEQYF. The CDR3 DNA follows: TGCGCCAGCAGTTTTGACGGCGGGAGTGGGGAGCAGTACTTC.

The rearrangement links TRBV11-3 to TRBJ2-3; D possibly corresponds to TRBD2 (6 bases). V gave up 4 bases and J gave up 6 bases, with 17 bases separating them. This CDR3 has 15 residues. The V gene's germline CDR1 is SGHNT and CDR2 YENEEA. CDR3 DNA: TGTGCCAGCAGCTCCGGAAATGGACGGGGGGATACGCAGTATTTT. Encoded protein: CASSSGNGRGDTQYF. Looking up the rest from reference TRBV11-3 and TRBJ2-3 gives the full variable domain: EAGVVQSPRYKIIEKKQPVAFWCNPISGHNTLYWYLQNLGQGPELLIRYENEEAVDDSQLPKDRFSAERLKGVDSTLKIQPAELGDSAVYLCASSSGNGRGDTQYFGPGTRLTVL.

This clone appeared a few times. The chain links TRBV6-5 to TRBJ1-3; maybe TRBD1 (6 bases). CDR3 length: 13 residues. Germline V gene lookup returns CDR1 MNHEY and CDR2 SVGAGI. V lost 11 bases and J 4 bases, leaving 15 bases between the germline ends. CDR3 DNA sequence: TGTGCCGTCAACTGGGGGCCCGGAAACACCATATATTTT. Translated, it gives CAVNWGPGNTIYF.

The chain couples TRBV10-2 to TRBJ2-3; 8 positions match TRBD1. Germline values: CDR1 WSHSY, CDR2 SAAADI. The V segment lost 4 bases and the J segment 6 bases; nucleotides outside the gene matches: 9. The CDR3 loop spans 15 amino acids. CDR3 sequence: CASSALGQGRDTQYF. In DNA form, the CDR3 reads TGCGCCAGCAGTGCCCTCGGACAGGGTCGGGATACGCAGTATTTT.

J is TRBJ2-1 and V is TRBV11-2; TRBD2 matches 9 bases. The CDR3 is made up of 16 amino acids. After removal of 0 bases from V and 8 bases from J, the junction contained 8 bases not matched to a gene. Germline V gene sequence: CDR1 SGHAT, CDR2 FQNNGV. CDR3 in DNA: TGTGCCAGCAGCTTAGATCAGGCGGGAGGGCGGTATGAGCAGTTCTTC. Translating it yields CASSLDQAGGRYEQFF.

The gene calls are TRBV12-2 and TRBJ2-3; the DNA was not used to check the table's D call, TRBD2. TRBV12-2 is a pseudogene segment. The CDR3 contains 13 residues. The CDR3 region has the DNA TGTGCAAGTCGCACCGGGACTTCAGATACGCAGTATTTT. It encodes CASRTGTSDTQYF.

V is TRBV9 and J is TRBJ2-2; D is unresolved. The germline gives CDR1 SGDLS, CDR2 YYNGEE. V was cut by 2 bases and J by 2 bases, with 10 bases left in between. The CDR3 extends over 15 amino acids. CDR3: CASSVFVANTGELFF. CDR3 nucleotides: TGTGCCAGCAGCGTTTTTGTAGCCAACACCGGGGAGCTGTTTTTT.

This clone was seen once. V usage is TRBV5-4 and J usage is TRBJ2-1; 14 bases align to TRBD2. Germline CDR1 is SGHNT and CDR2 is YYREEE (reference sequence). Trimming removed 0 bases from V and 9 bases from J; junction bases left unmatched: 8. This CDR3 is built from 17 residues. The CDR3 sequence: CASSLASGLAGEGEQFF. CDR3 nucleotide sequence: TGTGCCAGCAGCTTGGCTTCGGGACTAGCGGGAGAAGGTGAGCAGTTCTTC.

This chain uses TRBV3-1 (or the pseudogene TRBV3-2) with TRBJ1-1, with TRBD1 matching 10 bases. CDR3 length equals 15 residues. CDR1 is LGHDT, CDR2 YNNKEL, per germline (reference sequence). V trimming: 4 bases; J trimming: 3 bases; junction bases outside the gene matches: 5. The DNA for the CDR3 is TGTGCCAGCAGCCGATGGGACAGGGGAGACACTGAAGCTTTCTTT. Amino acids: CASSRWDRGDTEAFF.

V usage is TRBV4-3 and J usage is TRBJ1-3; no definite D call. Trimming stripped 0 bases from V and 0 bases from J, with 6 bases between. The germline CDR1 and CDR2 sequences are LGHNA and YSLEER. The CDR3 consists of 15 residues. CDR3 sequence (DNA): TGCGCCAGCAGCCAAGATCCCGGCTCTGGAAACACCATATATTTT. As protein: CASSQDPGSGNTIYF.

This sequence joins TRBV6-2 or TRBV6-3 and TRBJ2-5, with 9 bases matching TRBD1. CDR3 length equals 14 residues. Germline values: CDR1 MNHEY, CDR2 SVGEGT. V was clipped by 1 base and J by 7 bases; unmatched bases: 4. The CDR3 DNA reads TGTGCCAGCAGTTACTGGGACAGGGTTGGGACCCAGTACTTC. This encodes CASSYWDRVGTQYF.

This clone was recorded only once. V gene TRBV5-1 combines with J gene TRBJ2-5, with D hard to call. This CDR3 contains 14 residues. Germline values: CDR1 SGHRS, CDR2 YFSETQ. V dropped 2 bases and J dropped 4 bases, with 12 bases sitting between them. CDR3 nucleotides: TGCGCCAGCAGCTTCACCAGGCAAATAGAGACCCAGTACTTC. Translated: CASSFTRQIETQYF. The full variable domain, in which reference TRBV5-1 and TRBJ2-5 provide the parts outside the CDR3, is KAGVTQTPRYLIKTRGQQVTLSCSPISGHRSVSWYQQTPGQGLQFLFEYFSETQRNKGNFPGRFSGRQFSNSRSEMNVSTLELGDSALYLCASSFTRQIETQYFGPGTRLLVL.

V gene TRBV19 combines with J gene TRBJ1-5; 7 nucleotides agree with TRBD1. The CDR3 is 12 amino acids. J lost 7 bases, V lost 8 bases, and 5 bases had no gene match. Germline values: CDR1 LNHDA, CDR2 SQIVND (reference sequence). DNA for the CDR3: TGTGCCAGTTGGGACAGTAGACAGCCCCAGCATTTT. Translated, it gives CASWDSRQPQHF.

The rearrangement links TRBV2 to TRBJ2-5; D might be TRBD2 (6 bases). The CDR3 totals 14 residues. Germline lookup yields CDR1 SNHLY and CDR2 FYNNEI. The ends were cut back, 6 bases at V and 1 base at J, with 12 bases in the middle. CDR3 amino acids: CASREQEGQETQYF. CDR3 coding DNA: TGTGCCAGCAGAGAGCAGGAGGGCCAAGAGACCCAGTACTTC.

This clone was counted a single time. The chain's CDR3 is CASSYSKSAQETQYF. The CDR3 DNA sequence: TGTGCCAGCAGTTACTCGAAAAGCGCCCAAGAGACCCAGTACTTC. V and J are TRBV6-5 and TRBJ2-5; D not resolved. Germline CDR1 reads MNHEY; CDR2 reads SVGAGI. V lost 0 bases and J lost 1, with 9 bases in between. The CDR3 totals 15 residues.

V gene TRBV2 combines with J gene TRBJ2-1; 12 nucleotides agree with TRBD2. Germline V gene data show CDR1 as SNHLY and CDR2 as FYNNEI. V shed 6 bases and J 0 bases; nucleotides not matched to a gene: 12. The CDR3 sequence is 19 residues long. The CDR3, as DNA: TGTGCCAGCAGGATCCCCGGGACTAGCGGGCCCGACTCCTACAATGAGCAGTTCTTC. It specifies CASRIPGTSGPDSYNEQFF.